This record covers a single T cell receptor (beta chain). Its antigen remains unknown. Peripheral blood came from all dose cohorts at three timepoints. V lost 5 bases, J lost 3 bases, and 5 bases stayed unmatched. Looked up from germline, CDR1 is SGHVS and CDR2 is FNYEAQ. This CDR3 spans 16 amino acids. TCRdb's table, derived via immunoSEQ multiplex PCR, lists solely in-frame clones and lacks some. The sample lists around 25,000 clones; approximately 86% were seen once. This entry belongs to a study of OX40 agonist ivuxolimab in advanced cancers. About the study: Hepatocellular carcinoma, melanoma, renal cell or head and neck cancer affected the dose-escalation patients.

Whole-study findings and limits: Clonal expansion from baseline to week 6 occurred in both CD4+ and CD8+ T cells. Nonresponders, in some cases, also had low normalized T-cell clonal expansion.

This TCR derives from an adult with an advanced solid tumor such as melanoma, head and neck, liver or kidney cancer. This material consisted of CD4+ or CD8+ T cells sorted from blood, taken in a trial of the OX40 agonist ivuxolimab. The chain carries TRBV7-6 and TRBJ2-3, with 13 nucleotides matching TRBD2. The DNA for the CDR3 is TGTGCCAGCAGCGAGACTAGCGGGAGGTTGACAGATACGCAGTATTTT. Protein: CASSETSGRLTDTQYF.